The 2 T cell receptor beta chains in this list originate from one sample, sequenced in a study of PD-1 blockade in classical Hodgkin lymphoma. Each and every patient relapsed after autologous stem cell transplantation, and patients got differing brentuximab vedotin exposure. TCRdb's copy holds only in-frame clones and misses some; the assay was immunoSEQ multiplex PCR. The sample carries some 100,000 clones, about nine tenths recorded once. Sequenced material: peripheral blood mononuclear cells (PBMCs), taken at baseline. The origin of the receptors is a human donor with classical Hodgkin lymphoma.

The J gene is TRBJ1-5, the V gene TRBV2; perhaps TRBD1 as D (6 bases). Trimming removed 6 bases at V and 6 bases at J, with 24 bases between. The CDR3 sequence is 17 residues long. CDR1 is SNHLY, CDR2 FYNNEI, per germline. CDR3 amino acids: CASRDRQGGKETQPQHF. The CDR3 DNA reads TGTGCCAGCAGAGACAGGCAAGGAGGAAAAGAAACTCAGCCCCAGCATTTT.

V gene TRBV6-1 combines with J gene TRBJ1-1; D may be TRBD1 (6 bases). The CDR3 runs 14 residues. Trimming removed 2 bases at V and 4 bases at J, with 11 bases between. The germline V gene has CDR1 MNHNS and CDR2 SASEGT. CDR3 sequence (DNA): TGTGCCAGCAGTGAAACCCGGACAGCCACTGAAGCTTTCTTT. Amino acids: CASSETRTATEAFF.